The rows below give T cell receptor beta chains drawn from one sample of a study of beta chain features in type 1 diabetes. Here immunoSEQ multiplex PCR was the method, and the copy in TCRdb shows in-frame clones only, minus some. The table shows around 250,000 clones, with roughly an eighth occurring only once. The sequenced sample was naive CD4+ T cells from blood. The origin of the receptors is a man aged 30-40 years with type 1 diabetes. Each CDR3 is given without its conserved first and last residue. The order of the fields is J gene, V gene, CDR3 protein.

TRBJ2-7	TRBV7-2	ASSLRYEQY
TRBJ2-3	TRBV7-2	ASSPRTSADTQY
TRBJ2-7	TRBV28	ASSSSFMAGDEQY
TRBJ2-3	TRBV4-1	ASSHQKGRRQYTDTQY
TRBJ2-1	TRBV9	ASSVLPAGGSEQF
TRBJ2-5	TRBV19	ASGTGRLGSQETQY
TRBJ2-3	TRBV14	ASSHGRGSDTQY
TRBJ2-3	TRBV5-1	ASSLDRSTDTQY
TRBJ2-7	TRBV7-8	ASSPDQGRAH
TRBJ2-1	TRBV15	ATSDELRFNEQF
TRBJ2-2	TRBV7-2	ASSLTSLGLAGTGELF
TRBJ1-5	TRBV6-6	ASNRGNQPQH
TRBJ2-3	TRBV7-2	ASSLGGASDTQY
TRBJ2-5	TRBV7-2	ASSFDRVQETQY
TRBJ2-7	TRBV7-2	ASSSQGSYEQY
TRBJ2-3	TRBV7-8	ASSLRGGLSTDTQY
TRBJ2-6	TRBV19	ASLRGGSRSGANVLT
TRBJ2-2	TRBV5-1	ASRQSSGRLTGELF
TRBJ2-7	TRBV4-1	ASSQSPLDEQY
TRBJ2-3	TRBV20-1	SALGPPTAY
TRBJ2-3	TRBV7-9	ASSLQRLAHSTDTQY
TRBJ1-1	TRBV30	AWSGQASTEAF
TRBJ1-5	TRBV6-5	ASSPLGGNQPQH
TRBJ2-3	TRBV18	ASSPPRTSGSPDTQY
TRBJ2-5	TRBV5-1	ASSLVGTREETQY
TRBJ2-6	TRBV7-3	ASSQGQPGANVLT
TRBJ2-3	TRBV9	ASSVAVGTDTQY
TRBJ1-5	TRBV6-5	ASSYSMEQPQH
TRBJ1-1	TRBV25-1	ASRDQLGTVNTEAF
TRBJ1-1	TRBV29-1	SVNQMNTEAF
TRBJ2-1	TRBV4-2	ASSQVVLYNEQF
TRBJ1-2	TRBV5-1	ASRLTGGYGYT
TRBJ1-5	TRBV2	ASSEFSDQPQH
TRBJ1-2	TRBV7-9	ASSLEGANYGYT
TRBJ2-3	TRBV18	ASLSGTSTDTQY
TRBJ2-1	TRBV7-7	ASSLRLVHEQF
TRBJ2-5	TRBV5-4	ASSFGQGLLYQETQY
TRBJ1-4	TRBV30	AWNKLGGANEKLF
TRBJ1-1	TRBV5-1	ASSGRGQVTKAF
TRBJ2-5	TRBV7-9	ASSLRGFQETQY
TRBJ1-4	TRBV20-1	SARDREKLF